This TCR beta chain is drawn from a study of blood T cell repertoires in COVID-19 (dated by TCRdb to about 2020). Regarding the complete study: Samples from collaborators originated in the United States, Italy and Spain and spanned both the acute and convalescent phases of COVID-19. Subjects who had been exposed to COVID-19, were actively infected with it, or had recovered from it provided the deeply sampled blood TCRbeta repertoires that made up the dataset. Nearly every sample came with metadata listing a de-identified subject ID, COVID-19 status, age in years and sex. The repertoires were released in a freely available public database meant as a resource for research on the immune response to SARS-CoV-2. The samples were drawn from two sources: the first 160 participants of the ongoing ImmuneRACE study, and approximately 1,300 subjects contributed by 6 global collaborators. The material from the prospective study consisted of cDNA or gDNA derived from T cells, B-cell-depleted T cells, or PBMCs. Where available, HLA class I and class II types were obtained from metadata supplied by the sample provider rather than from assay-based typing. Paper-wide results and their limitations: The amount of clinical and demographic metadata varied by source and participant and was provided uncurated.

The immunoSEQ Assay, a bias-controlled multiplex PCR, was used to amplify TCRbeta CDR3 regions from genomic DNA. Processing in the source paper ran as follows. Nucleated cell counts per sample were estimated from amplification of reference gene primers within the assay. Sequence reads were collapsed and filtered to measure the absolute abundance of every unique TCRbeta CDR3 rearrangement. For each sample, productive Simpson clonality was calculated by taking the square root of Simpson's diversity index across productive rearrangements. TCRdb obtained this table from immuneACCESS and retained in-frame rearrangements with V and J assigned. These tables miss some clones; where compared with another copy, unresolved V genes account for less than half of the shortfall, and the remainder is unexplained. V and J calls and clone size are those listed in that table; D and trimming were worked out from the DNA. For this sample the table gives about 85,000 clones, of which approximately 89% were detected only once. The ten largest clones add up to about 2% of the sample.

Each collaborating institution followed its own protocols to collect whole blood in K2EDTA tubes. Collaborator samples were shipped for TCRbeta analysis as frozen whole blood, isolated PBMCs, or DNA extracted from either sample type. About this clone itself: The antigen this receptor binds is unknown. No base quality information exists; no much larger clone differs at one position.

The sequenced sample consisted of peripheral blood. The source is a man in his fifties with acute or convalescent COVID-19.

CDR3 loop: CASSLARDRDRYTF. The base sequence is TGTGCCAGCAGCTTAGCGCGGGACAGGGATCGCTACACCTTC. This chain joins TRBV11-2 to TRBJ1-2; 9 bases in the middle match TRBD1. Unmatched junction bases come to 6, with V trimmed by 1 base and J by 9 bases. CDR1 and CDR2 are drawn from the germline V gene: SGHAT, FQNNGV. Counted from cysteine to phenylalanine, this CDR3 has 14 amino acids. The entry retains the CDR3 DNA only, 42 bases that are in frame from base 1.